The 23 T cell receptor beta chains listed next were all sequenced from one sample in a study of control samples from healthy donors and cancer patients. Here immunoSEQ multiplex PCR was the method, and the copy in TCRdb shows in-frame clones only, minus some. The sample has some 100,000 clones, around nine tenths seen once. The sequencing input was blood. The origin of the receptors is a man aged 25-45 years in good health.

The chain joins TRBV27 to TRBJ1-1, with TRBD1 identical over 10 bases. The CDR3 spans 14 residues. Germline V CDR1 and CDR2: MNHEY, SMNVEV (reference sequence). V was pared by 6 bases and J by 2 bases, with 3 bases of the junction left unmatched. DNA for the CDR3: TGTGCCAGCAGATGGGACAGGGGTAACACTGAAGCTTTCTTT. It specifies CASRWDRGNTEAFF.

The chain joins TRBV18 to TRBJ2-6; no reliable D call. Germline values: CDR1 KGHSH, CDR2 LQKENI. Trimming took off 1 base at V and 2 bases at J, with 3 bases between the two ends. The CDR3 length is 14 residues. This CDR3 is CASSPQTGANVLTF. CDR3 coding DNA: TGTGCCAGCTCACCACAGACTGGGGCCAACGTCCTGACTTTC. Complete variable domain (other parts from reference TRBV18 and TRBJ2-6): NAGVMQNPRHLVRRRGQEARLRCSPMKGHSHVYWYRQLPEEGLKFMVYLQKENIIDESGMPKERFSAEFPKEGPSILRIQQVVRGDSAAYFCASSPQTGANVLTFGAGSRLTVL.

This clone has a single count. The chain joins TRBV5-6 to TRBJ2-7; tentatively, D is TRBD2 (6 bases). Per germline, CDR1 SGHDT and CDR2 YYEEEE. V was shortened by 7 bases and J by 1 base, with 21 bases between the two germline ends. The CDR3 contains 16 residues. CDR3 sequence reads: CASRAYRDSLSYEQYV. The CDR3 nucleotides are TGTGCCAGCCGCGCTTACCGGGACTCCCTATCCTACGAGCAGTACGTC.

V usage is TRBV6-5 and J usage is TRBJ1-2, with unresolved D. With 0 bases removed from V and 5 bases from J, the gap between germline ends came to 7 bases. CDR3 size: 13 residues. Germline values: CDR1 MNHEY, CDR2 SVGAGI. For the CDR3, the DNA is TGTGCCAGCAGTTACTCGATGGGATATGGCTACACCTTC. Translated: CASSYSMGYGYTF.

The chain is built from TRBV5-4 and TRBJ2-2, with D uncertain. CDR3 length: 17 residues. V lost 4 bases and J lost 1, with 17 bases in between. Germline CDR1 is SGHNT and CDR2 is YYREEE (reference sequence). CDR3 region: CASSPKGGPMNTGELFF. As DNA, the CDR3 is TGTGCCAGCAGCCCAAAAGGCGGACCCATGAACACCGGGGAGCTGTTTTTT. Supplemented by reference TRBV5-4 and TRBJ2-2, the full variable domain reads ETGVTQSPTHLIKTRGQQVTLRCSSQSGHNTVSWYQQALGQGPQFIFQYYREEENGRGNFPPRFSGLQFPNYSSELNVNALELDDSALYLCASSPKGGPMNTGELFFGEGSRLTVL.

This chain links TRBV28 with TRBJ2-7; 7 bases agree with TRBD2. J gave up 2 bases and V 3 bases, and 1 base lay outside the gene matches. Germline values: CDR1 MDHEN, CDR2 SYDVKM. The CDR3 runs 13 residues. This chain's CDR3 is CASSFREAYEQYV. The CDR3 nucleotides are TGTGCCAGCAGTTTCCGGGAGGCCTACGAGCAGTACGTC.

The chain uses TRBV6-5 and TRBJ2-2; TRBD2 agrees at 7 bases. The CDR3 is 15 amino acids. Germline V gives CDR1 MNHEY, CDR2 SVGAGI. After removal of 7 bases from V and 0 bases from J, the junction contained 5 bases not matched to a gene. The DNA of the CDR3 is TGTGCCAGCACCAAAGCGGGATCGAACACCGGGGAGCTGTTTTTT. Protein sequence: CASTKAGSNTGELFF.

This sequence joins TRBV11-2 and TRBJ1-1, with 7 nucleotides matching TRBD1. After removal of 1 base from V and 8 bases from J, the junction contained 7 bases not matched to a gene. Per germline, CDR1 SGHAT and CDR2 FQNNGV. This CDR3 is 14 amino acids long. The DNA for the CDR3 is TGTGCCAGCAGCTTAGGAGTCCGGGACAGAGAAGCTTTCTTT. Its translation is CASSLGVRDREAFF.

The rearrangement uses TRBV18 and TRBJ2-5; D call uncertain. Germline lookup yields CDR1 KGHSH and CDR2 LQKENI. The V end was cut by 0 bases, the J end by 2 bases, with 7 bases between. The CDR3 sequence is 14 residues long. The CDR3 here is CASSPPRQQETQYF. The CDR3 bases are TGTGCCAGCTCACCACCGAGGCAACAAGAGACCCAGTACTTC.

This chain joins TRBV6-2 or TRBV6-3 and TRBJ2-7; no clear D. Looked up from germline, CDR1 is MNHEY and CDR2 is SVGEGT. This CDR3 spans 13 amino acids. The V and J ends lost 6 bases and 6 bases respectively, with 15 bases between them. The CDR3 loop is CASSTTSPGEQYF. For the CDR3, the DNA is TGTGCCAGCAGCACAACCTCCCCCGGCGAGCAGTACTTC.

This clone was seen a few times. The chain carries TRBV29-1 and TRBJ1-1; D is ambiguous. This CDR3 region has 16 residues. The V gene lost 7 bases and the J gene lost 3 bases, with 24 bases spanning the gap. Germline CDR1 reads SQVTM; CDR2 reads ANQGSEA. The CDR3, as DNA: TGCAGCGCTGAGTATCGGTTAGGGCCGGTGGACACTGAAGCTTTCTTT. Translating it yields CSAEYRLGPVDTEAFF.

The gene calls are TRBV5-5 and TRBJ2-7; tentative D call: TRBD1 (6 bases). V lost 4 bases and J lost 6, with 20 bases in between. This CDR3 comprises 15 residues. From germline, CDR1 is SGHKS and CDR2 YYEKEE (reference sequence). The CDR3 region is CASSLGQTQSSEQYV. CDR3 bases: TGTGCCAGCAGCCTGGGACAAACCCAGTCTAGCGAGCAGTACGTC.

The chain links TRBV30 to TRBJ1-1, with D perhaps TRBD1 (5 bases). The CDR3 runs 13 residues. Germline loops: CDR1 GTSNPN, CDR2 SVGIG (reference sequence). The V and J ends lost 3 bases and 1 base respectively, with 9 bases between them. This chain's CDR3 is CAWRRGPNTEAFF. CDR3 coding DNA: TGTGCCTGGAGAAGGGGCCCGAACACTGAAGCTTTCTTT.

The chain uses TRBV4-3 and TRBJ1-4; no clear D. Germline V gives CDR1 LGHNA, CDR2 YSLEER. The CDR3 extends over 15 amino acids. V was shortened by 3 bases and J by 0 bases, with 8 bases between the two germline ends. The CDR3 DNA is TGCGCCAGCAGCCAGGGTCACGCAACTAATGAAAAACTGTTTTTT. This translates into CASSQGHATNEKLFF.

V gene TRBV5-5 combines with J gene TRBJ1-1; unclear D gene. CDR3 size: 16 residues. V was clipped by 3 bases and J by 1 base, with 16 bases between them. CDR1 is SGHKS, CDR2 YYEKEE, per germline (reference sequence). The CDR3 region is CASSSTTLIGNTEAFF. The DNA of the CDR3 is TGTGCCAGCAGCTCCACCACCCTCATAGGGAACACTGAAGCTTTCTTT.

This chain's CDR3 is CASREGYGYTF. CDR3 nucleotides: TGTGCCAGTCGGGAGGGCTATGGCTACACCTTC. The rearrangement links TRBV12-3 or TRBV12-4 to TRBJ1-2; D gene ambiguous. This CDR3 is built from 11 residues. V was clipped by 9 bases and J by 4 bases, with 9 bases between them.

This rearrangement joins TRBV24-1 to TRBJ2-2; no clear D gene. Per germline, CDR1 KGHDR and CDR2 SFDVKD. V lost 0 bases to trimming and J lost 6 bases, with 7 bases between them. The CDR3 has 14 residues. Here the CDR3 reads CATSDLVPPGELFF. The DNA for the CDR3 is TGTGCCACCAGTGATTTGGTCCCGCCCGGGGAGCTGTTTTTT.

The CDR3 is CASSRDVRAETQYF. The CDR3 region has the DNA TGTGCCAGCAGCAGGGACGTAAGGGCAGAGACCCAGTACTTC. The chain couples TRBV5-8 to TRBJ2-5; D tentatively fits TRBD1 or TRBD2 (5 bases each). Germline V gene data show CDR1 as SGHTS and CDR2 as YDEGEE. With 4 bases removed from V and 4 bases from J, the gap between germline ends came to 14 bases. The CDR3 extends over 14 amino acids.

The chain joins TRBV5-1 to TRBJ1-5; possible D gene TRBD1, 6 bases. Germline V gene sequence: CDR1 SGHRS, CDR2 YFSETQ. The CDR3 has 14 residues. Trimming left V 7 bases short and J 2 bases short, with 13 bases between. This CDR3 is CASREGGGNQPQHF. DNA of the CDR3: TGCGCCAGCCGAGAGGGGGGCGGCAATCAGCCCCAGCATTTT.

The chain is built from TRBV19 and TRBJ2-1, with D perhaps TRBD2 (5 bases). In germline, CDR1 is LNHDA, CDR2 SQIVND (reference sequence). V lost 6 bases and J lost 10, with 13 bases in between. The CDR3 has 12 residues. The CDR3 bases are TGTGCCAGTAGCAGCGCGGGCGGCGAGCAGTTCTTC. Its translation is CASSSAGGEQFF.

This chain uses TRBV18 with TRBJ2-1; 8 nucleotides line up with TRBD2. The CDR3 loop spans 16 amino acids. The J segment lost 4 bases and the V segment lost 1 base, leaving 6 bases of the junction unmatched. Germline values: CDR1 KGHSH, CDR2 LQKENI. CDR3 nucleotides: TGTGCCAGCTCACCACTCCAAGCGGGAGTATACAATGAGCAGTTCTTC. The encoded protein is CASSPLQAGVYNEQFF.

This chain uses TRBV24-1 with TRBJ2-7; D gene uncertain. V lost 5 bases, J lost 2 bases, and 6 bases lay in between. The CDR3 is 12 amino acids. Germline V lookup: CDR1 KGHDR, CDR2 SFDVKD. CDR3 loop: CATSVRPYEQYV. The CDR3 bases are TGTGCCACCAGTGTCAGGCCCTACGAGCAGTACGTC.

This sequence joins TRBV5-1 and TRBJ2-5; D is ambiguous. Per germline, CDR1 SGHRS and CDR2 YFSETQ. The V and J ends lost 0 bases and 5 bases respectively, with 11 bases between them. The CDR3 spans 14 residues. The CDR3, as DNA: TGCGCCAGCAGCTTGGGATTAGTGACGGAGACCCAGTACTTC. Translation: CASSLGLVTETQYF.